This TCR beta chain was captured in a study of identical twins (TCRdb year 2016). With respect to the entire study: TCR alpha and beta repertoires from monozygotic twins, unrelated adults of various ages and cord blood were deep-sequenced to test whether fetal clonotypes persist. To rule out contamination, the twin experiments were replicated at different times with different library preparation protocols.

V sheds 2 bases and J sheds 0 bases, leaving 18 bases between their ends. The CDR3 runs 17 residues from the cysteine to the phenylalanine. Just CDR3 DNA is preserved here, 51 bases in frame from base 1. Looking up the germline V gene yields CDR1 SGHRS and CDR2 YFSETQ. Only healthy Caucasian donors were included. Three pairs of female monozygotic twins, all aged 18 to 29 years, were included in the twin cohort. Positive isolation kits from Invitrogen were used to isolate the CD4+ and CD8+ T cell populations. This clonotype was counted between two and nine times. Which antigen it targets is not known. The record has no base qualities; no much larger clone is one base away. The full study reports these points: Invariant T cells such as MAIT and iNKT could partly confound zero-insertion analyses, although diverse VJ usage argued against such confounding for most clonotypes. Fewer insertions were carried by abundant cord blood beta clonotypes, a similar but weaker trend appeared in young adult naive repertoires, and no such trend appeared in memory repertoires. In monozygotic twins, out-of-frame TCR alpha sharing was systematically underestimated by recombination models, although the models agreed with sharing between unrelated individuals. Compared with coincidental sharing between unrelated individuals, out-of-frame TCR alpha sequences shared between twins showed an excess of sequences with low generation probability. Because the same donors could not be followed over many years, the conclusions depended on cross-sectional statistical analysis. A weaker excess of twin sharing was found in beta out-of-frame sequences because the signal-to-noise ratio was lowered by fewer shared sequences.

Receptors were amplified or captured by 5' RACE. Sequencing was carried out with an Illumina HiSeq 2000. A universal primer binding site was introduced by template switching, and a unique molecular identifier was present in the final cDNA, enabling accurate counting of TCR cDNA molecules. Specific primers in the conserved constant-segment region were used to synthesize first-strand cDNA for TCR alpha and beta chains. To control for contamination, each cDNA library was double barcoded with a SMART-Mk sample barcode plus Illumina barcodes. TruSeq adapter sequences and Illumina sample barcodes were added in two successive PCR steps. TCR alpha and beta cDNA libraries were sequenced on the Illumina HiSeq platform with custom primers. The paper's data handling went like this. Raw reads were processed with MiGEC to extract unique molecular identifiers, and MiXCR was used to determine CDR3 positions. Recombination models were inferred per individual with the repgenHMM and IGoR tools using an EM algorithm. The tcR package in R was used for shared clonotype analysis, with sharing normalized by the product of cloneset sizes. To study raw recombination free of thymic and clonal selection effects, out-of-frame nonproductive sequences were analyzed. Clones were called with MiXCR by TCRdb after fastp trimmed the public reads at Q25, and only in-frame beta chains were retained. Every entry covers one CDR3 protein and lists the most common genes and DNA from its rows. Clone size and V and J calls follow TCRdb, not the original study. The sample includes roughly 540,000 distinct CDR3 sequences, with 22% observed a single time. The ten largest account for 0.91% of the sample.

The sample was also reused in another study, on T cells expressing NK-cell markers. As the second publication notes: TCR beta-chain repertoires were profiled in sorted CD3+CD56+NKG2C+, CD3+CD56+NKG2C- and CD3+CD56-NKG2C+ T-cell subsets from fewer than 10 donors. Among the eight sequenced donors, seven were HCMV-seropositive and one was HCMV-seronegative. In several experiments an anti-gammadeltaTCR antibody was added to restrict sorting to alphabetaTCR-expressing T cells. In more than 5 donors, the dominant CD3+CD56+NKG2C+ clonotypes were found to rank among the top 10 CD8+ clonotypes and to make up about 1.0-8% of CD8+ T cells. Those dominant clonotypes were again the most abundant among CD3+CD56-NKG2C+ cells in several donors, at about 25-60.1%. It remained unclear whether the expanded NKG2C-expressing T cell clones were specific for HCMV antigens. The eight sequenced donors were randomly selected healthy volunteers, three men and five women. To determine HCMV serostatus, a commercial ELISA kit was used to detect HCMV-specific IgG in serum. MIGEC was used to demultiplex reads and group the reads by UMI, and MiTCR was used to assemble and quantify clonotypes. To exclude erroneous sequences, any TCR cDNA sequence not supported by at least two reads was discarded. Downstream repertoire analysis used the tcR package, and clonotypes were matched across fractions by CDR3 nucleotide sequence plus V segment. VDJmatch was used to annotate antigen specificity against VDJdb, with one amino acid substitution in CDR3 permitted.

This receptor was taken from a woman aged 18-35 years in good health. The V and J genes are TRBV5-1 and TRBJ2-7; D gene: possibly TRBD1, on 6 matching bases. The sequenced material came from CD4+ T cells sorted from blood. The nucleotide sequence is given as TGCGCCAGCAGCTTCGGCAGGGGTGATGGTGCCTCCTACGAGCAGTACTTC. Its protein product is CASSFGRGDGASYEQYF. With the portions outside the CDR3 filled from the reference TRBV5-1 and TRBJ2-7 genes, the complete variable region becomes KAGVTQTPRYLIKTRGQQVTLSCSPISGHRSVSWYQQTPGQGLQFLFEYFSETQRNKGNFPGRFSGRQFSNSRSEMNVSTLELGDSALYLCASSFGRGDGASYEQYFGPGTRLTVT.